This passage covers 18 T cell receptor beta chains from one sample sequenced in a study of blood T cell repertoires in COVID-19 (dated by TCRdb to the early 2020s). Library creation used the immunoSEQ multiplex PCR assay. The immuneACCESS repertoire file appears here via TCRdb, limited to in-frame rearrangements. These files lack a portion of the clones; in checked studies, under half of the deficit traces to unresolved V genes, and the cause of the others is not known. Present in this sample are fewer than 350,000 clones, 85% of which were seen just once. The ten biggest clones cover 1.9% of the sample. The specimen sequenced was PBMCs or T cells enriched from blood (not recorded which). The receptors were gathered from a woman in her twenties or thirties who had been exposed to COVID-19.

About this clone itself: The same CDR3 can be traced to other DNA sequences in this sample. The genes are TRBV27 and TRBJ2-3; a weak D match, TRBD1 (6 bases). CDR1 is MNHEY, CDR2 SMNVEV, per germline (reference sequence). Trimming cost V 5 bases and J 5 bases, with 8 bases left between them. This CDR3 contains 12 residues. In DNA form, the CDR3 reads TGTGCCAGCAGTCCACAGGGAGATACGCAGTATTTT. This sequence encodes CASSPQGDTQYF.

The V gene is TRBV28, the J gene TRBJ1-4, with TRBD1 matching 10 bases. Germline V gene lookup returns CDR1 MDHEN and CDR2 SYDVKM. The CDR3 is 16 residues long. Germline trimming cut 5 bases from V and 8 bases from J; bases unmatched to any gene: 11. CDR3 coding DNA: TGTGCCAGCAGTGGAAAGGATGACAGGGGGCGGGAAAAACTGTTTTTT. It encodes CASSGKDDRGREKLFF.

The chain combines TRBV4-1 with TRBJ2-1; tentative D call: TRBD1 (5 bases). V gave up 1 base and J gave up 4 bases, with 8 bases separating them. Germline V gene data show CDR1 as MGHRA and CDR2 as YSYEKL. This CDR3 comprises 14 residues. The DNA of the CDR3 is TGCGCCAGCAGCCAAGTCAAGGGGTACAATGAGCAGTTCTTC. Protein sequence: CASSQVKGYNEQFF.

This chain links TRBV27 with TRBJ2-1, with 9 bases that match TRBD2. In germline, CDR1 is MNHEY, CDR2 SMNVEV (reference sequence). This CDR3 comprises 15 residues. V lost 6 bases to trimming and J lost 4 bases; unmatched junction nucleotides: 7. The CDR3 protein is CASRPGTSIYNEQFF. Written as DNA, the CDR3 is TGTGCCAGCAGGCCCGGGACTAGCATATACAATGAGCAGTTCTTC.

The chain uses TRBV5-1 and TRBJ1-5, with D possibly matching TRBD1 (6 bases). Looked up from germline, CDR1 is SGHRS and CDR2 is YFSETQ. The CDR3 has 16 amino acids. The V end was cut by 4 bases, the J end by 1 base, with 15 bases between. Here the CDR3 reads CASSLTRGSSNQPQHF. The DNA for the CDR3 is TGCGCCAGCAGCCTGACCAGGGGTTCGAGCAATCAGCCCCAGCATTTT.

The chain couples TRBV28 to TRBJ2-7, with TRBD2 matching over 7 bases. CDR3 length equals 15 residues. The germline gives CDR1 MDHEN, CDR2 SYDVKM. The trim removed 7 bases at V and 4 bases at J, leaving 13 bases unmatched. The CDR3 nucleotides read TGTGCCAGCACCGAGGTGACGGGGGGAACATACGAGCAGTACTTC. Translated, it gives CASTEVTGGTYEQYF.

The chain uses TRBV5-1 and TRBJ2-7, with D maybe TRBD2 (5 bases). Deletions cut 2 bases from V and 3 bases from J, with 12 bases between. This CDR3 is 14 amino acids long. Germline V gene lookup returns CDR1 SGHRS and CDR2 YFSETQ. The CDR3 nucleotides read TGCGCCAGCAGCTTCAAACACGGGGACTACGAGCAGTACTTC. It encodes CASSFKHGDYEQYF.

The gene calls are TRBV27 and TRBJ2-3, with 8 bases fitting TRBD2. The CDR3 consists of 16 residues. With V trimmed by 4 bases and J by 2 bases, 8 bases remained unmatched. Germline CDR1 reads MNHEY; CDR2 reads SMNVEV (reference sequence). The DNA of the CDR3 is TGTGCCAGCAGTTCCCTCGGGACTAGTTCCACAGATACGCAGTATTTT. This codes for CASSSLGTSSTDTQYF.

The J gene is TRBJ2-1, the V gene TRBV28; no definite D call. From germline, CDR1 is MDHEN and CDR2 SYDVKM. The CDR3 runs 14 residues. Trimming took off 6 bases at V and 4 bases at J, with 13 bases between the two ends. CDR3 amino acids: CASSERVIYNEQFF. CDR3 sequence (DNA): TGTGCCAGCAGCGAGCGCGTCATTTACAATGAGCAGTTCTTC.

The chain couples TRBV19 to TRBJ2-3; 8 bases map to TRBD2. The CDR3 totals 15 residues. With 1 base clipped from V and 4 bases from J, the junction kept 4 bases outside the gene matches. Germline V gene sequence: CDR1 LNHDA, CDR2 SQIVND (reference sequence). The CDR3 DNA is TGTGCCAGTAGTATAGCGAGCGGGAGATCAGATACGCAGTATTTT. It yields the protein CASSIASGRSDTQYF.

This clone was counted only a few times. The chain combines TRBV10-3 with TRBJ2-3, with TRBD1 matching 9 bases. This CDR3 has 16 residues. The trim removed 2 bases at V and 1 base at J, leaving 4 bases unmatched. Germline values: CDR1 ENHRY, CDR2 SYGVKD. The CDR3 sequence is CAISEATGGRTDTQYF. As DNA, the CDR3 is TGTGCCATCAGTGAGGCTACAGGGGGCCGCACAGATACGCAGTATTTT.

As for this clone: This sequence may be a read error, since a much larger clone differs from it by one base. This CDR3 is also generated by other DNA sequences in the sample. This chain uses TRBV27 with TRBJ1-1, with D maybe TRBD1 (6 bases). This CDR3 contains 13 residues. V was trimmed by 3 bases and J by 1 base, leaving 6 bases between them. The germline CDR1 and CDR2 sequences are MNHEY and SMNVEV (reference sequence). As DNA, the CDR3 is TGTGCCAGCAGTTTCAGGGGGAACACTGAAGCTTTCTTT. Translated, it gives CASSFRGNTEAFF.

The chain employs TRBV29-1 and TRBJ2-1, with 13 nucleotides matching TRBD2. J gave up 5 bases and V 4 bases, and 8 bases lay outside the gene matches. Germline V gene sequence: CDR1 SQVTM, CDR2 ANQGSEA. The CDR3 extends over 16 amino acids. CDR3 region: CSVGSGLAGVHNEQFF. The CDR3 nucleotides read TGCAGCGTTGGGAGTGGACTAGCGGGAGTTCACAATGAGCAGTTCTTC.

The rearrangement joins TRBV14 to TRBJ1-1; TRBD1 might be the D (5 bases). V was shortened by 4 bases and J by 1 base, with 13 bases between the two germline ends. CDR1 and CDR2 (germline): SGHDN, FVKESK. The CDR3 runs 15 residues. The CDR3 is CASSPQGGTNTEAFF. CDR3 nucleotide sequence: TGTGCCAGCAGCCCGCAGGGTGGAACGAACACTGAAGCTTTCTTT.

The V and J genes are TRBV12-3 or TRBV12-4 and TRBJ2-1; a possible D gene is TRBD2 (5 bases). The V end lost 6 bases, the J end lost 6 bases, and 12 bases lay between the germline ends. CDR3 length: 13 residues. CDR3 loop: CASSPHAGNEQFF. The CDR3, as DNA: TGTGCCAGCAGCCCCCATGCGGGCAATGAGCAGTTCTTC.

The chain recombines TRBV12-5 with TRBJ2-3; 7 positions match TRBD2. Germline values: CDR1 LGHNT, CDR2 FRNRAP. With 7 bases clipped from V and 6 bases from J, the junction kept 10 bases outside the gene matches. The CDR3 spans 14 residues. For the CDR3, the DNA is TGTGCTAGTGCCACCGGGGGGACCGGGGATACGCAGTATTTT. Encoded protein: CASATGGTGDTQYF.

The rearrangement links TRBV19 to TRBJ2-2; TRBD1 matches at 8 bases. The CDR3 has 14 residues. V was clipped by 5 bases and J by 6 bases; unmatched bases: 5. The germline gives CDR1 LNHDA, CDR2 SQIVND (reference sequence). This chain's CDR3 is CASSEAGGAGELFF. In DNA form, the CDR3 reads TGTGCCAGTAGTGAGGCAGGGGGCGCCGGGGAGCTGTTTTTT. The full variable domain, completed using reference TRBV19 and TRBJ2-2, is DGGITQSPKYLFRKEGQNVTLSCEQNLNHDAMYWYRQDPGQGLRLIYYSQIVNDFQKGDIAEGYSVSREKKESFPLTVTSAQKNPTAFYLCASSEAGGAGELFFGEGSRLTVL.

The chain uses TRBV2 and TRBJ2-5; weak D call: TRBD1 (5 bases). Germline CDR1 is SNHLY and CDR2 is FYNNEI. CDR3 length: 12 residues. Trimming removed 7 bases from V and 6 bases from J, with 12 bases in between. CDR3 nucleotide sequence: TGTGCCAGCACACAGGACCCCAAGACCCAGTACTTC. Its translation: CASTQDPKTQYF.